The T cell receptor (beta chain) described here comes from a study of blood T cell repertoires in COVID-19. Study as a whole: Acute and convalescent COVID-19 specimens originated in the United States, Italy and Spain. T cells, B-cell-depleted T cells, or PBMCs supplied cDNA or gDNA.

During active infection, Seattle patients enrolled and were then monitored through disease. V lost 4 bases, J lost 6 bases, and 6 bases stayed unmatched. Germline V CDR1 and CDR2: SGHRS, YFSETQ. The CDR3 consists of 14 residues. Libraries were prepared by immunoSEQ multiplex PCR; TCRdb keeps only in-frame clonotypes and omits some of them. The table records 50,000 to 65,000 clones, about nine tenths of them present only once. The rearrangement links TRBV5-1 to TRBJ2-7; 11 bases fit TRBD1. This clonotype was sampled from an elderly woman with COVID-19, enrolled during active disease. Sequencing used peripheral blood. The DNA of the CDR3 is TGCGCCAGCAGCCCCGGGACAGGGGGTCGCGAGCAGTACTTC. It yields the protein CASSPGTGGREQYF. Variable domain in full (rest from reference TRBV5-1 and TRBJ2-7): KAGVTQTPRYLIKTRGQQVTLSCSPISGHRSVSWYQQTPGQGLQFLFEYFSETQRNKGNFPGRFSGRQFSNSRSEMNVSTLELGDSALYLCASSPGTGGREQYFGPGTRLTVT.